The 7 T cell receptor beta chains below all came from one sample that was sequenced in a study of OX40 agonist ivuxolimab in advanced cancers. The protocol was immunoSEQ multiplex PCR, while the TCRdb copy is restricted to in-frame clones and leaves out a portion. This table holds about 47,000 clones, 70% to 90% found once. The sample consisted of CD4+ or CD8+ T cells sorted from blood, taken in a trial of the OX40 agonist ivuxolimab. Receptors originate from an adult with an advanced solid tumor such as melanoma, head and neck, liver or kidney cancer.

The genes are TRBV28 and TRBJ2-4; TRBD2 agrees at 9 bases. V lost 5 bases and J lost 0; bases outside the gene matches: 5. This CDR3 is built from 16 residues. CDR1 is MDHEN and CDR2 is SYDVKM in the germline V gene. CDR3 in DNA: TGTGCCAGCAGTGGAGGACTAGCGCTAGCCAAAAACATTCAGTACTTC. It codes for CASSGGLALAKNIQYF.

The chain recombines TRBV5-1 with TRBJ2-3; 9 bases fit TRBD1. V lost 5 bases, J lost 3 bases, and 10 bases stayed unmatched. The CDR3 consists of 16 residues. Germline assignment: CDR1 SGHRS and CDR2 YFSETQ. DNA for the CDR3: TGCGCCAGCAGGATCCCGACAGGGACAGGGACAGATACGCAGTATTTT. As protein: CASRIPTGTGTDTQYF.

The chain couples TRBV27 to TRBJ1-5; no clear D gene. There are 16 residues in the CDR3. CDR1 MNHEY and CDR2 SMNVEV come from the germline V gene (reference sequence). V dropped 6 bases and J dropped 2 bases, with 17 bases sitting between them. Here the CDR3 DNA reads TGTGCCAGCAGACTGAGATACCTAGGTGGCAATCAGCCCCAGCATTTT. It is translated as CASRLRYLGGNQPQHF.

This chain's CDR3 is CASSHGLAGLSSYNEQFF. CDR3 sequence (DNA): TGCGCCAGCAGCCATGGACTAGCGGGCCTGAGCTCCTACAATGAGCAGTTCTTC. The rearrangement joins TRBV5-1 to TRBJ2-1, with 11 bases that match TRBD2. The CDR3 spans 18 residues. Germline trimming cut 4 bases from V and 0 bases from J; bases unmatched to any gene: 9. Germline assignment: CDR1 SGHRS and CDR2 YFSETQ.

V gene TRBV6-4 combines with J gene TRBJ2-1; TRBD1 might be the D (5 bases). The CDR3 is made up of 14 amino acids. Trimming pared 5 bases from V and 5 bases from J, leaving 13 bases between. Germline V gives CDR1 MRHNA, CDR2 SNTAGT. The CDR3 is CASSITGENNEQFF. CDR3 DNA: TGTGCCAGCAGTATAACAGGAGAGAACAATGAGCAGTTCTTC.

The rearrangement uses TRBV2 and TRBJ2-7; TRBD1 aligns across 7 bases. Germline loops: CDR1 SNHLY, CDR2 FYNNEI. The CDR3 contains 13 residues. The junction had 10 bases not matched to a gene; V was cut back by 8 bases and J by 6 bases. CDR3 amino acids: CASVTGLGLEQYF. The CDR3, as DNA: TGTGCCAGCGTGACAGGGTTGGGGCTCGAGCAGTACTTC.

The chain links TRBV6-5 to TRBJ1-1; D is possibly TRBD1 (6 bases). Germline CDR1 MNHEY, CDR2 SVGAGI. Trimming stripped 0 bases from V and 5 bases from J, with 7 bases between. The length of the CDR3 is 13 residues. As DNA, the CDR3 is TGTGCCAGCAGTTACTCAGGGGGGACTGAAGCTTTCTTT. This encodes CASSYSGGTEAFF.